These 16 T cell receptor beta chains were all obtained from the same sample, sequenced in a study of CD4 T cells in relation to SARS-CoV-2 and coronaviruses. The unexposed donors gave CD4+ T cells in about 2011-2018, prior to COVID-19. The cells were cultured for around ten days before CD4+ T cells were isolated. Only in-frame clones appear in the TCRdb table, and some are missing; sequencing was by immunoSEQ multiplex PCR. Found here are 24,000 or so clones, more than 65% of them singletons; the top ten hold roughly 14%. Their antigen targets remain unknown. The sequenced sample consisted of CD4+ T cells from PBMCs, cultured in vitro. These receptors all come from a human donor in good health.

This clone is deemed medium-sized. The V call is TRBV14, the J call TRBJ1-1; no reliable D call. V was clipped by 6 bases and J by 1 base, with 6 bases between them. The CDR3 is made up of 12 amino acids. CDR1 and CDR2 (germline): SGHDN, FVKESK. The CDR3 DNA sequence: TGTGCCAGCAGTCGTACGAACACTGAAGCTTTCTTT. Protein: CASSRTNTEAFF.

This CDR3 is CASTEGSDYGYTF. CDR3 nucleotide sequence: TGTGCCAGTACCGAGGGAAGTGACTATGGCTACACCTTC. V and J are TRBV19 and TRBJ1-2; no reliable D call. CDR3 length: 13 residues. Germline-derived CDR1 and CDR2 are LNHDA and SQIVND (reference sequence). Trimming pared 7 bases from V and 3 bases from J, leaving 12 bases between.

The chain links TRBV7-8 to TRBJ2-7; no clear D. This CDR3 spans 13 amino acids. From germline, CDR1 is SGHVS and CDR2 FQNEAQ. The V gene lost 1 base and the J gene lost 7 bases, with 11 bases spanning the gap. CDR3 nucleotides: TGTGCCAGCAGCTTAGAAACCTGGGCAGAGCAGTACTTC. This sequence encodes CASSLETWAEQYF.

The CDR3 DNA reads as TGCGCCAGCAGCTTGCAGGGGGATATTTTCTATTTT. It is translated as CASSLQGDIFYF. V usage is TRBV5-1 and J usage is TRBJ2-3; 7 nucleotides line up with TRBD1. CDR3 length: 12 amino acids. Per the germline V gene, CDR1 is SGHRS and CDR2 is YFSETQ. After removal of 1 base from V and 15 bases from J, the junction contained 8 bases not matched to a gene. The whole variable domain, remainder taken from reference TRBV5-1 and TRBJ2-3, is KAGVTQTPRYLIKTRGQQVTLSCSPISGHRSVSWYQQTPGQGLQFLFEYFSETQRNKGNFPGRFSGRQFSNSRSEMNVSTLELGDSALYLCASSLQGDIFYFGPGTRLTVL.

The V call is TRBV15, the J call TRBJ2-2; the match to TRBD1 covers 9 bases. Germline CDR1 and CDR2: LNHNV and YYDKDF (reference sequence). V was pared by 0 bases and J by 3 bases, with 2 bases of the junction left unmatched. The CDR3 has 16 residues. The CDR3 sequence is CATSRDWTGDTGELFF. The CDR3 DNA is TGTGCCACCAGCAGAGATTGGACAGGGGACACCGGGGAGCTGTTTTTT.

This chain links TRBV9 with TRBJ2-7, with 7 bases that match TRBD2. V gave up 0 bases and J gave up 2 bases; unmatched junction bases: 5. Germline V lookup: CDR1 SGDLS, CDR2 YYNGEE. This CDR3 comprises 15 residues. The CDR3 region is CASSVGEGSPYEQYF. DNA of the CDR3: TGTGCCAGCAGCGTAGGGGAGGGGTCTCCCTACGAGCAGTACTTC.

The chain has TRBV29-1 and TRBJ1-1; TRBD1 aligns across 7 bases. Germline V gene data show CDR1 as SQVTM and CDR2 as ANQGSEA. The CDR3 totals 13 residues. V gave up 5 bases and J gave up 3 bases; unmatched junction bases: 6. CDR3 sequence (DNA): TGCAGCGTTAACAGGGGAGTTGACACTGAAGCTTTCTTT. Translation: CSVNRGVDTEAFF.

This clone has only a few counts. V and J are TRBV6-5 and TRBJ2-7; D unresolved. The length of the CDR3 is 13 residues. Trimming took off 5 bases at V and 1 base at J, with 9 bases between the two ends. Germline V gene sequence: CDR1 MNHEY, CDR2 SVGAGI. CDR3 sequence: CASSRQASYEQYF. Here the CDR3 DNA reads TGTGCCAGCAGTAGACAAGCGTCCTACGAGCAGTACTTC.

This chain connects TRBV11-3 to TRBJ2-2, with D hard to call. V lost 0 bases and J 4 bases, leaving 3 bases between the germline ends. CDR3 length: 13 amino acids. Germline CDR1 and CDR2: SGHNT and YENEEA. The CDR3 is CASSLDFTGELFF. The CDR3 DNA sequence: TGTGCCAGCAGCTTAGACTTCACCGGGGAGCTGTTTTTT.

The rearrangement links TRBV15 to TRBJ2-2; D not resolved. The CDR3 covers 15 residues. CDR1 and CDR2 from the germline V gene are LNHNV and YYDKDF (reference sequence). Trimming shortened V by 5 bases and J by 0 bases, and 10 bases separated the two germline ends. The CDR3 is CATSSLGSNTGELFF. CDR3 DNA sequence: TGTGCCACCAGCTCTCTAGGGTCGAACACCGGGGAGCTGTTTTTT.

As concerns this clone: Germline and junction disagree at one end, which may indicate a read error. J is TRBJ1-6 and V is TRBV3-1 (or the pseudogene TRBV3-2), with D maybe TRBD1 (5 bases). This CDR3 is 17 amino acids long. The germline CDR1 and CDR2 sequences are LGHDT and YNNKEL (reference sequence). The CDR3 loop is CASSHPGTSAWNSLLHF. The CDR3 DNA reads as TGTGCCAGCAGCCATCCTGGGACGTCAGCTTGGAATTCACTCCTCCACTTT.

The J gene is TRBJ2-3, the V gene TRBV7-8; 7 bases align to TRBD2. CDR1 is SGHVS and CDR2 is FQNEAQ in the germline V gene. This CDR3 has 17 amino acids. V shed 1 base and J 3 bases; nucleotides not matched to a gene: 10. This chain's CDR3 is CASSLGTTSFWTDTQYF. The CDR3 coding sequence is TGTGCCAGCAGCTTAGGCACGACTAGCTTTTGGACAGATACGCAGTATTTT.

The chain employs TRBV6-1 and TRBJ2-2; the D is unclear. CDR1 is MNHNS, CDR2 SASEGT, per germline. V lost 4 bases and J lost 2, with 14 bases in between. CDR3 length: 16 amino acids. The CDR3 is CASSGLDGTNTGELFF. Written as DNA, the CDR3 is TGTGCCAGCAGTGGTCTGGACGGAACAAACACCGGGGAGCTGTTTTTT.

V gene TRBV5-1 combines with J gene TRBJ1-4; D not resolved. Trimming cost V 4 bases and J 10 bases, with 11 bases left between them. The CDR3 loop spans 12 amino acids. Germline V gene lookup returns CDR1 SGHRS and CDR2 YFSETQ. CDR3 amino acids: CASSTDPGKLFF. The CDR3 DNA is TGCGCCAGCAGCACCGACCCCGGAAAACTGTTTTTT.

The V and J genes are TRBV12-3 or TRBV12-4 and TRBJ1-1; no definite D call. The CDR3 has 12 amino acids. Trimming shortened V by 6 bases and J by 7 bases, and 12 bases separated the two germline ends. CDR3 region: CASSRGWGEAFF. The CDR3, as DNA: TGTGCCAGCAGCCGGGGATGGGGTGAAGCTTTCTTT.

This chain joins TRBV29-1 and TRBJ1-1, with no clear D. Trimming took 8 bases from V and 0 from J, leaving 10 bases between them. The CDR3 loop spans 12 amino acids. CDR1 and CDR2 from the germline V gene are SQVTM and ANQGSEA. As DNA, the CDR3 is TGCAGCCTTCGACCCATGAACACTGAAGCTTTCTTT. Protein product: CSLRPMNTEAFF.